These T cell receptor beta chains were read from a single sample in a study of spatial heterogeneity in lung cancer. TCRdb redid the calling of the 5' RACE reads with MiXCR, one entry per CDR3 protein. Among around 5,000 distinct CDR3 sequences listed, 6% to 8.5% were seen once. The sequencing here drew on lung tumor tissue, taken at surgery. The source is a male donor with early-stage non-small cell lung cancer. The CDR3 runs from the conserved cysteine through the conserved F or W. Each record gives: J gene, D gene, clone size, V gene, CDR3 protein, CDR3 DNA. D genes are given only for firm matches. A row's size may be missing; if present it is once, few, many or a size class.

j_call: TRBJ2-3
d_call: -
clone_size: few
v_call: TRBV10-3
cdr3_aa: CAIREGVYF
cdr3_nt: TGTGCCATCAGAGAAGGGGTGTATTTT

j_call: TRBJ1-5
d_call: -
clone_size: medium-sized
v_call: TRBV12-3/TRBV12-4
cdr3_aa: CASSLGQLNQPQHF
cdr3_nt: TGTGCCAGCAGTCTTGGACAGTTAAATCAGCCCCAGCATTTT

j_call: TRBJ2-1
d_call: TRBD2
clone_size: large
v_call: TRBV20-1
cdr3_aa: CSAISSGGALEQFF
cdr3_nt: TGCAGTGCTATATCCAGCGGGGGGGCCCTTGAGCAGTTCTTC

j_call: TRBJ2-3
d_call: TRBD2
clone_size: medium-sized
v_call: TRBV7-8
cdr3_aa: CASSFLAGGYQDTQYF
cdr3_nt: TGTGCCAGCAGCTTTCTAGCGGGGGGGTATCAAGATACGCAGTATTTT

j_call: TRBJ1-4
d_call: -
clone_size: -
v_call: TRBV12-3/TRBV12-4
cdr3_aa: CASSPDRGDGEKLFF
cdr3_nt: TGTGCCAGCAGTCCAGATAGAGGGGATGGTGAAAAACTGTTTTTT

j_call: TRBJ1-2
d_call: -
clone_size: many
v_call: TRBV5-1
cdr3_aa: CASSLSWDPLANYGYTF
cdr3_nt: TGCGCCAGCAGCCTTTCGTGGGACCCTTTAGCTAACTATGGCTACACCTTC

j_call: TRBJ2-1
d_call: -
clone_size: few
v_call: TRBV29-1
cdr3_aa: CSVVYSTYEQFF
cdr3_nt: TGCAGCGTTGTGTACTCGACTTATGAGCAGTTCTTC

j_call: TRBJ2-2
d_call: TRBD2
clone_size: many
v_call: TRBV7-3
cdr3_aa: CASSPGTRRPGELFF
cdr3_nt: TGTGCCAGCAGCCCCGGGACTAGGCGCCCCGGGGAGCTGTTTTTT

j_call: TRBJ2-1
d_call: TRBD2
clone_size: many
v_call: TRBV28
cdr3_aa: CASSLGGLAGYNEQFF
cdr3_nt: TGTGCCAGCAGTTTGGGGGGGCTAGCGGGATACAATGAGCAGTTCTTC

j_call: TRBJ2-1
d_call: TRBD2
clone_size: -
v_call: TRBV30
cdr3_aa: CAWTHLQTSGIEDEQFF
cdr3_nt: TGTGCCTGGACCCATCTGCAGACTAGCGGGATCGAGGATGAGCAGTTCTTC